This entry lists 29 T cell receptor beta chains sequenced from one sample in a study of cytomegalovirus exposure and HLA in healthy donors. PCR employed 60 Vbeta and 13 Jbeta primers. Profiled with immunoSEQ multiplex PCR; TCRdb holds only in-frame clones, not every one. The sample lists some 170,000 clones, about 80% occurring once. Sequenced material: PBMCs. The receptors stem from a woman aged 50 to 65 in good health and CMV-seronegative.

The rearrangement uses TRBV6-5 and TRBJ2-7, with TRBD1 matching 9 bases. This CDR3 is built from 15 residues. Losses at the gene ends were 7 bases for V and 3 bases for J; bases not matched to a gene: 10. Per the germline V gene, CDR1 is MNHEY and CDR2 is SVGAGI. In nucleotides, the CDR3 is TGTGCCAGCACCGCTCCGGGACAGGGTTTCTACGAGCAGTACTTC. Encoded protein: CASTAPGQGFYEQYF.

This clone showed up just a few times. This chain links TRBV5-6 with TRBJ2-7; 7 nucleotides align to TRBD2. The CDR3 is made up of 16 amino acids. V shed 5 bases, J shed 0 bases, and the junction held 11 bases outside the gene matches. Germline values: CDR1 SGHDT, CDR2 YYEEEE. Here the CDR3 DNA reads TGTGCCAGCAGAACGGACGTGGGAGGGGACTCCTACGAGCAGTACTTC. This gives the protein CASRTDVGGDSYEQYF.

As DNA, the CDR3 is TGTGCCAGCAGCCAGGACAGGGGAGGAGAGACCCAGTACTTC. Its protein is CASSQDRGGETQYF. The rearrangement joins TRBV4-2 to TRBJ2-5; 9 bases align to TRBD1. The CDR3 has 14 residues. Germline V gene sequence: CDR1 LGHNA, CDR2 YNFKEQ. J gave up 4 bases and V 3 bases, and 3 bases lay outside the gene matches.

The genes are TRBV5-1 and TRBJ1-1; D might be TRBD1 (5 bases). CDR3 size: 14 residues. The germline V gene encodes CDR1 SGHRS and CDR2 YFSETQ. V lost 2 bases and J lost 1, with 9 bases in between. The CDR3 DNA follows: TGCGCCAGCAGCTTTGACAGACCGAACACTGAAGCTTTCTTT. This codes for CASSFDRPNTEAFF.

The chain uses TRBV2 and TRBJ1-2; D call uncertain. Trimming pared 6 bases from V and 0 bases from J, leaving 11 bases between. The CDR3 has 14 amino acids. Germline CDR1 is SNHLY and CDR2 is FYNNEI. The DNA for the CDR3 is TGTGCCAGCAGCCCGTCGAGGACTAACTATGGCTACACCTTC. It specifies CASSPSRTNYGYTF.

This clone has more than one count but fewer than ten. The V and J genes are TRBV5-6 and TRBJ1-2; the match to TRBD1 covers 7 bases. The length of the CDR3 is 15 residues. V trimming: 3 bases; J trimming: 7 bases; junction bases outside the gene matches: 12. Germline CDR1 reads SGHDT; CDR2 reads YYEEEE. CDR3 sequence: CASSYDTGTALGYTF. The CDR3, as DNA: TGTGCCAGCAGCTACGACACTGGGACAGCCCTTGGCTACACCTTC.

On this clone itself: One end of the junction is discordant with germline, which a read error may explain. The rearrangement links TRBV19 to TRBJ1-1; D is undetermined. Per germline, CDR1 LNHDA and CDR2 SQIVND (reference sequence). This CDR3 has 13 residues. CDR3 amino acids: CAGSIYSNTEAFF. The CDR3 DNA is TGTGCCGGTAGTATATACAGTAACACTGAAGCTTTCTTT.

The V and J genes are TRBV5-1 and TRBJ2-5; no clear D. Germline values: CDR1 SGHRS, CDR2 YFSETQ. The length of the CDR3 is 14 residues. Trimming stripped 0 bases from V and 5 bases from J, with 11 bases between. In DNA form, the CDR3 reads TGCGCCAGCAGCTTGGCCCAGGTTGCGGAGACCCAGTACTTC. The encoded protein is CASSLAQVAETQYF. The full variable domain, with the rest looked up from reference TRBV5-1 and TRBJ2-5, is KAGVTQTPRYLIKTRGQQVTLSCSPISGHRSVSWYQQTPGQGLQFLFEYFSETQRNKGNFPGRFSGRQFSNSRSEMNVSTLELGDSALYLCASSLAQVAETQYFGPGTRLLVL.

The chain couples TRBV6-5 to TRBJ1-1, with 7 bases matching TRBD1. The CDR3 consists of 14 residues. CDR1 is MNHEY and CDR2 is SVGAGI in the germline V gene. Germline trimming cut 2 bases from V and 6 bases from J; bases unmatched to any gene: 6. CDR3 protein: CASSYRGRVPEAFF. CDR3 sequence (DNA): TGTGCCAGCAGTTACAGGGGGCGGGTTCCTGAAGCTTTCTTT.

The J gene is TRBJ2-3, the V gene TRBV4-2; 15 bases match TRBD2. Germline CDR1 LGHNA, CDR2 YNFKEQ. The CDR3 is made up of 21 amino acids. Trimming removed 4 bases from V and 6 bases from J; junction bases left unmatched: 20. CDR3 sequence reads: CASSLSGGLAGGPGSIDTQYF. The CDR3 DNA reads TGTGCCAGCAGCCTATCAGGAGGACTAGCGGGGGGGCCAGGTAGTATCGATACGCAGTATTTT.

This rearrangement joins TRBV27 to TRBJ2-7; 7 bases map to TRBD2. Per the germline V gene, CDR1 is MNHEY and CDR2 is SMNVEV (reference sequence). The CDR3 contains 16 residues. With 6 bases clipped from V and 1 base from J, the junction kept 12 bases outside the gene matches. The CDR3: CASSRTPSGASYEQYF. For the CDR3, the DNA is TGTGCCAGCAGCCGTACCCCTAGCGGAGCTTCCTACGAGCAGTACTTC.

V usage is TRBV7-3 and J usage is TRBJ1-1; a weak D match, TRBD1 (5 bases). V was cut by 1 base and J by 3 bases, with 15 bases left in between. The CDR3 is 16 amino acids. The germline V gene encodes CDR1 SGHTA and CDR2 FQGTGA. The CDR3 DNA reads TGTGCCAGCAGCTTAAAGGGTCCTGGGGCGTACACTGAAGCTTTCTTT. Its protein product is CASSLKGPGAYTEAFF.

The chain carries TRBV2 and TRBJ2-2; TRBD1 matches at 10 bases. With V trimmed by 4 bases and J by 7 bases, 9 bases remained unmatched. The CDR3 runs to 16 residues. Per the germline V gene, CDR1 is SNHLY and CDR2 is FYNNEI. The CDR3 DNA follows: TGTGCCAGCAGTGGACAGGGGGCGCTGAATGGCGGGGAGCTGTTTTTT. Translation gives CASSGQGALNGGELFF.

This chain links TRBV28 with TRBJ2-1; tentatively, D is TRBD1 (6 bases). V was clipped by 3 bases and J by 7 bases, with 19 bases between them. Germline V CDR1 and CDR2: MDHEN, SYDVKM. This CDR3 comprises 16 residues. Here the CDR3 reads CASSFPVPGDLNEQFF. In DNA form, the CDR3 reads TGTGCCAGCAGTTTCCCCGTGCCAGGGGATTTGAATGAGCAGTTCTTC.

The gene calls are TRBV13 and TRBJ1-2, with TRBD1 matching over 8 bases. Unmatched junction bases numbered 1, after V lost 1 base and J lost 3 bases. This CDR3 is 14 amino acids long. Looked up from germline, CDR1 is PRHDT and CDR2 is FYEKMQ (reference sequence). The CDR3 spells CASSLAQGDYGYTF. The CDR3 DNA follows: TGTGCCAGCAGCTTAGCACAGGGGGACTATGGCTACACCTTC.

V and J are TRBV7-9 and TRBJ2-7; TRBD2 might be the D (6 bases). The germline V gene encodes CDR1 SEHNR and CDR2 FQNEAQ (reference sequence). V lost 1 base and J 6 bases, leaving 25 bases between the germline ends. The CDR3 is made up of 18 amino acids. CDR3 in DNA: TGTGCCAGCAGCTTAGAGGGGTCGATTCCCAGAGGAGGGTTCGAGCAGTACTTC. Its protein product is CASSLEGSIPRGGFEQYF.

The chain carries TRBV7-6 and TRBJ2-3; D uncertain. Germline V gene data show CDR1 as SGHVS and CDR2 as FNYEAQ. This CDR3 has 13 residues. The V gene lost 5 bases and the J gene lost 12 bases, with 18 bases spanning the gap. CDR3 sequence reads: CASSPELRIPQYF. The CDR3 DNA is TGTGCCAGCAGCCCCGAGTTACGTATCCCACAGTATTTT.

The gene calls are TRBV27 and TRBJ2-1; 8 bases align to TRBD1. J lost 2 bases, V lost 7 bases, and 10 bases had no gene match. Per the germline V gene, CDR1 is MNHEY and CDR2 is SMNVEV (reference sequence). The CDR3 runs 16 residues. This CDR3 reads CASTLTGTGPYNEQFF. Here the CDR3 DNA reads TGTGCCAGCACCCTGACAGGGACAGGACCCTACAATGAGCAGTTCTTC.

CDR3: CASSQGLGLLETQYF. The CDR3 DNA reads TGTGCCAGCAGCCAGGGACTAGGATTGTTAGAGACCCAGTACTTC. The V call is TRBV2, the J call TRBJ2-5; 8 positions agree with TRBD2. CDR1 and CDR2 from the germline V gene are SNHLY and FYNNEI. The CDR3 loop spans 15 amino acids. With V trimmed by 6 bases and J by 4 bases, 10 bases remained unmatched. Drawing the rest from reference TRBV2 and TRBJ2-5, the complete variable domain is EPEVTQTPSHQVTQMGQEVILRCVPISNHLYFYWYRQILGQKVEFLVSFYNNEISEKSEIFDDQFSVERPDGSNFTLKIRSTKLEDSAMYFCASSQGLGLLETQYFGPGTRLLVL.

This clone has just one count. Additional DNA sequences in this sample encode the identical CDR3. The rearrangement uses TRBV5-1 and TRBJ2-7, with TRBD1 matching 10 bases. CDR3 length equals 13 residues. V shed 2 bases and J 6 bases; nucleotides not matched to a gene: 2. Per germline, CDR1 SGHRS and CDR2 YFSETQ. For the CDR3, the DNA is TGCGCCAGCAGCTTCGGACAGGGGGGCGAGCAGTACTTC. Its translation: CASSFGQGGEQYF.

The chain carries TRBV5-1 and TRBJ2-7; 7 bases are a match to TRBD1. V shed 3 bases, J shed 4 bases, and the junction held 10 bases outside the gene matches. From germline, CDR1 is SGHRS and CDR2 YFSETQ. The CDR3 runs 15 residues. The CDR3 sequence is CASSSQTDRLYEQYF. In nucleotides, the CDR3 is TGCGCCAGCAGCTCCCAGACGGACAGGCTGTACGAGCAGTACTTC.

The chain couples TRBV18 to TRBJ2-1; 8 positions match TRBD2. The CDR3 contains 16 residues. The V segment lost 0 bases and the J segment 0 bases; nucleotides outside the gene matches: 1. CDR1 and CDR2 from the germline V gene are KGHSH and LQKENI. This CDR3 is CASSPPSGASYNEQFF. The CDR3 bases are TGTGCCAGCTCACCACCTAGCGGGGCCTCCTACAATGAGCAGTTCTTC.

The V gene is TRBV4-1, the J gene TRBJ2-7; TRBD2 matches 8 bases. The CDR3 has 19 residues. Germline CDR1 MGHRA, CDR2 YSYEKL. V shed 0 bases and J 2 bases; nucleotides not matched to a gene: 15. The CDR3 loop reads CASSQDRFSGTPRAYEQYF. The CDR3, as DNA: TGCGCCAGCAGCCAAGATCGGTTTAGCGGGACTCCCAGGGCCTACGAGCAGTACTTC.

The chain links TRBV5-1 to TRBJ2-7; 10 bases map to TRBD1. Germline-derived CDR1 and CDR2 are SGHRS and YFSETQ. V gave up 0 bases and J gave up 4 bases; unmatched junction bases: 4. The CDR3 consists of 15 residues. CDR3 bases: TGCGCCAGCAGCTTGGTAGGGACAGGGGTTTACGAGCAGTACTTC. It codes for CASSLVGTGVYEQYF.

CDR3 DNA: TGCGCCAGCAGCCAACTCCCCGTCGGGGGGCGAAGTACTGAAGCTTTCTTT. This codes for CASSQLPVGGRSTEAFF. V gene TRBV4-1 combines with J gene TRBJ1-1, with D tentatively TRBD1 (6 bases). With 2 bases removed from V and 5 bases from J, the gap between germline ends came to 21 bases. CDR3 length equals 17 residues. The germline CDR1 and CDR2 sequences are MGHRA and YSYEKL.

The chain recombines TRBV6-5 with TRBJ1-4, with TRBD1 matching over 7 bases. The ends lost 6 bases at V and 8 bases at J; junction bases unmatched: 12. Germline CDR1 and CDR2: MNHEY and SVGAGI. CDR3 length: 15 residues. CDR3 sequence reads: CASRRQGGASEKLFF. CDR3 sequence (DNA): TGTGCCAGCAGAAGACAGGGTGGGGCATCGGAAAAACTGTTTTTT.

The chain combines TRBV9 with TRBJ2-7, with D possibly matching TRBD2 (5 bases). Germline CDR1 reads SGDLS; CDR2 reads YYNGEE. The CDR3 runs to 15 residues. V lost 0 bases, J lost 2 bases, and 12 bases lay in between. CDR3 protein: CASSVGPAETYEQYF. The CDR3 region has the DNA TGTGCCAGCAGCGTAGGTCCAGCGGAGACCTACGAGCAGTACTTC. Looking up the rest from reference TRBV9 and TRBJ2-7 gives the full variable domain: DSGVTQTPKHLITATGQRVTLRCSPRSGDLSVYWYQQSLDQGLQFLIQYYNGEERAKGNILERFSAQQFPDLHSELNLSSLELGDSALYFCASSVGPAETYEQYFGPGTRLTVT.

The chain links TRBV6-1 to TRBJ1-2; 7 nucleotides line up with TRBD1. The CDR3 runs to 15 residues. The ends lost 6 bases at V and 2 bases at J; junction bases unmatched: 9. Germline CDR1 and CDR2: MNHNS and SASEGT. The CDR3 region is CASRAPGQSNYGYTF. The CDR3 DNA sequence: TGTGCCAGCAGGGCCCCGGGACAGTCAAACTATGGCTACACCTTC.

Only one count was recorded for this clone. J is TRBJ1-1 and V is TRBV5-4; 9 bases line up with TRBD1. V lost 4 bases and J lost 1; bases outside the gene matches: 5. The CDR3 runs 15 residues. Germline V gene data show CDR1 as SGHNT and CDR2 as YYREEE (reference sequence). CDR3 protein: CASSLRTGANTEAFF. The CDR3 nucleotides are TGTGCCAGCAGCCTCCGGACAGGGGCGAACACTGAAGCTTTCTTT.